This T cell receptor (beta chain) was found in a study of blood T cell repertoires in COVID-19. Overall study: Both acute and convalescent COVID-19 samples were obtained from the United States, Italy and Spain. PBMCs, B-cell-depleted T cells, or T cells were the source of the cDNA or gDNA that made up the material.

Original processing methods: Amplified reference gene primers provided the basis for estimating nucleated cell counts. Sequencing was performed with immunoSEQ multiplex PCR; in TCRdb, only in-frame clones are kept and a portion is missing. V and J calls and clone size are given by that table; D and trimming were obtained from the DNA. The sample holds about 210,000 clones, 92% seen once. CDR1 and CDR2 (germline): KGHDR, SFDVKD. This CDR3 is built from 15 residues. V lost 9 bases, J lost 6 bases, and 17 bases lay in between. The V and J genes are TRBV24-1 and TRBJ1-6; D ambiguous. This clonotype originated in a man younger than 45 with acute or convalescent COVID-19. Sequenced sample: peripheral blood. The CDR3 region has the DNA TGTGCCACCCCTCCCTGCGGATTAAGTAATTCACCCCTCCACTTT. Its translation is CATPPCGLSNSPLHF.